This T cell receptor beta chain was sequenced for a study of metastatic and nonmetastatic thyroid tumors. Overall study: Repertoire comparisons spanned blood and tumor or nodule tissue from malignant and benign thyroid patients. Study-level findings and limits: As reported, TCR beta diversity in blood and tumor was significantly higher in malignant thyroid tumors than in benign nodules.

No treatment of any kind had been given to any patient before thyroid surgery. This clone showed up many times. The antigen is unknown. Since a much larger clone is just one base distant, this may be a read error. With MiXCR, TCRdb reprocessed the PCR reads. The table shows approximately 19,000 clones, with 30% to 35% occurring only once. Germline-derived CDR1 and CDR2 are MNHEY and SMNVEV (reference sequence). The CDR3 spans 16 residues. Sequencing was done on a sample of tumor tissue. The source is a male donor with papillary thyroid cancer or a benign thyroid nodule (not recorded which). Some clones in this sample may be carry-over from other donors' samples. V and J are TRBV27 and TRBJ2-2; a weak D match, TRBD1 (5 bases). The CDR3, as DNA: TGTGCCGGCAGTTTCCGGAACCAGGGTTCGGCCGGGGAGCTGTTTTTT. Translation gives CAGSFRNQGSAGELFF.